This TCR beta chain derives from a study of response to subunit inactivated influenza vaccine. Notes on the study in general: T cells newly recruited by each seasonal influenza vaccination are few, the authors suggested.

From the RT-PCR reads, TCRdb called clonotypes with MiXCR, one entry per CDR3 protein. The sample holds about 310,000 distinct CDR3 sequences; about 20% are singletons and the top ten take 10%. The junction had 11 bases not matched to a gene; V was cut back by 5 bases and J by 10 bases. Germline lookup yields CDR1 MDHEN and CDR2 SYDVKM. The CDR3 length is 16 residues. This clonotype came up a few times. Its target is not known. J is TRBJ1-6 and V is TRBV28; TRBD1 matches 10 bases. This sample comprised PBMCs from blood, obtained less than 22 months after vaccination. The sequence came from a man between 50 and 75 years old who received an inactivated influenza vaccine. DNA for the CDR3: TGTGCCAGCAGTACCCCGGACAGGGGGATTCTGTCACCCCTCCACTTT. Protein sequence: CASSTPDRGILSPLHF.